This is a list of T cell receptor beta chains from one sample in a study of blood T cell repertoires in COVID-19. The repertoire was sequenced with immunoSEQ multiplex PCR; TCRdb's copy has only in-frame clones and lacks some. The table has 150,000 to 200,000 clones, roughly 88% seen once. The sample was peripheral blood. These receptors came from a woman older than 75 with acute or convalescent COVID-19. Both conserved end residues are trimmed from each CDR3. Each record gives: V gene, J gene, CDR3 protein.

>TRBV29-1|TRBJ1-2
SVEDTGQRYGYT
>TRBV9|TRBJ2-5
ASSARLAEETQY
>TRBV29-1|TRBJ1-1
SGGRQGWTEAF
>TRBV11-2|TRBJ1-4
ASSFTGILTNEKLF
>TRBV9|TRBJ1-3
ASSASEQGRGNTIY
>TRBV6-5|TRBJ1-2
ASIQGTGFNYGYT
>TRBV9|TRBJ1-3
ASSVWGRVGNTIY
>TRBV4-1|TRBJ2-3
ASSQDRPGVSGALSTDTQY
>TRBV7-9|TRBJ2-1
ASSLRGGTYNEQF
>TRBV19|TRBJ2-7
ASSEVSGTANPYEQY
>TRBV12-3/TRBV12-4|TRBJ2-5
ASSSGFGETQY
>TRBV19|TRBJ1-2
ASTPVPGQSLNYGYT
>TRBV6-2/TRBV6-3|TRBJ1-1
ASSPPYRTGWNTEAF
>TRBV11-3|TRBJ2-1
ASSLRVVNEQF
>TRBV6-2/TRBV6-3|TRBJ2-5
ASSYWRGIKETQY
>TRBV7-2|TRBJ1-3
ASSLTRGNAIY
>TRBV19|TRBJ1-6
ASSIGRQGTPPLH
>TRBV21-1|TRBJ1-4
ASSIRDREVSNEKLF
>TRBV7-9|TRBJ2-3
AVQGLAGGTDTQY
>TRBV27|TRBJ1-4
ASSQVATNEKLF
>TRBV6-1|TRBJ1-2
ASSEVGQPRNYGYT
>TRBV6-5|TRBJ2-7
ASSYSTGIYEQY
>TRBV2|TRBJ2-3
ASSWTSETQY
>TRBV6-5|TRBJ1-2
ASSPQLNYGYT
>TRBV18|TRBJ1-3
ASSVGQGNTIY
>TRBV5-8|TRBJ1-2
ASSLTRFNYGYT
>TRBV10-3|TRBJ2-1
AIGSVGYNEQF